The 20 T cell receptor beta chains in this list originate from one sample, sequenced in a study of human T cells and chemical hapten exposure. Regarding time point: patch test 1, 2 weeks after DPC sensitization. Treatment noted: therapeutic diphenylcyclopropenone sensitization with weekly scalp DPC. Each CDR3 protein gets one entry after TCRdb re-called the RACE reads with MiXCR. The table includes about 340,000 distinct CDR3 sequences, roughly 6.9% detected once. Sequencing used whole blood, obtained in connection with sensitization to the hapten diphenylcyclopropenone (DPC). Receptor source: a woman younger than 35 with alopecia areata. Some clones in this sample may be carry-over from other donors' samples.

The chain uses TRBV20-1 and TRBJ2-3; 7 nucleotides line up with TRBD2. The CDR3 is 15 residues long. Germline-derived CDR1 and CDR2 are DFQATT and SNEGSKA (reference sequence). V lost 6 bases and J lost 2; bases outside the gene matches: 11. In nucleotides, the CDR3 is TGCAGTGCCTCCGGGACTACCCACTCCACAGATACGCAGTATTTT. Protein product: CSASGTTHSTDTQYF.

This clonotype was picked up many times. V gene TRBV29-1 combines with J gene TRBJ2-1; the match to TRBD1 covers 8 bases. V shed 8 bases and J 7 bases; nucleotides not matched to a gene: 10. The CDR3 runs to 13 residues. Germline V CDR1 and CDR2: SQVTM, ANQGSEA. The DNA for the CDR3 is TGCAGCTCAACAGGGGGGCAGTTAAATGAGCAGTTCTTC. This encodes CSSTGGQLNEQFF.

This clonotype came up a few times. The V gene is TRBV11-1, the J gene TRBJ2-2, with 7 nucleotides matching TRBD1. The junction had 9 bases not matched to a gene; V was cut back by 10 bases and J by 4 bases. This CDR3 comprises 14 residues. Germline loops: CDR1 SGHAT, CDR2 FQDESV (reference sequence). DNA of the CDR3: TGTGCCACAGTCCGGGACAGAGCCACCGGGGAGCTGTTTTTT. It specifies CATVRDRATGELFF.

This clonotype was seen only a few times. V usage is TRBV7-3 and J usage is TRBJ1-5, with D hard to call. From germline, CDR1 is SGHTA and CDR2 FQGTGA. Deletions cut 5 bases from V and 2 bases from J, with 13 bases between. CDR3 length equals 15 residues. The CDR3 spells CASSKSGPGNQPQHF. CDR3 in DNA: TGTGCCAGCAGCAAATCCGGGCCTGGCAATCAGCCCCAGCATTTT.

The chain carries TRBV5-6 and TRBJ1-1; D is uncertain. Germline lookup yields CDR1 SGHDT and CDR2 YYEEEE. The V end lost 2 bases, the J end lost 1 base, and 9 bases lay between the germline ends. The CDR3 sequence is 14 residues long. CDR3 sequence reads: CASSFSRRNTEAFF. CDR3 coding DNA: TGTGCCAGCAGCTTCTCCAGGCGGAACACTGAAGCTTTCTTT.

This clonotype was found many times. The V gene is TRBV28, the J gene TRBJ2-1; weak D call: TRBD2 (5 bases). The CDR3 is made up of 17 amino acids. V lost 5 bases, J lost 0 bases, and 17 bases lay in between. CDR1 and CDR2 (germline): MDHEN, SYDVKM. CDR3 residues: CASSLQERRSSYNEQFF. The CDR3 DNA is TGTGCCAGCAGTCTGCAAGAGCGGAGGAGCTCCTACAATGAGCAGTTCTTC.

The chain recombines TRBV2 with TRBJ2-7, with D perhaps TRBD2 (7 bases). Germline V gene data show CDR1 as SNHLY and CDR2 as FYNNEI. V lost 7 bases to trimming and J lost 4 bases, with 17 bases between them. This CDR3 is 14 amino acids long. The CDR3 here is CASKSRGLNYEQYF. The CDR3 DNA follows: TGTGCCAGCAAGTCCAGGGGACTAAATTACGAGCAGTACTTC.

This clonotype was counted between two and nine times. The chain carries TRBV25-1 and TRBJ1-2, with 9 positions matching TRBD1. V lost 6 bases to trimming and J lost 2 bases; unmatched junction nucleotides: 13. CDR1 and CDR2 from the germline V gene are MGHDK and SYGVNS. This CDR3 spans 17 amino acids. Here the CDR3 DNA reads TGTGCCAGCAGCATATTACCCAAGACAGGGGGAAACTATGGCTACACCTTC. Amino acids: CASSILPKTGGNYGYTF.

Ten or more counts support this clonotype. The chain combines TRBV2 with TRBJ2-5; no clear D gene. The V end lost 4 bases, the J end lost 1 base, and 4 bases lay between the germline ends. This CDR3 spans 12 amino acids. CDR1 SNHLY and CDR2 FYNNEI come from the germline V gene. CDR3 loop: CASSALQETQYF. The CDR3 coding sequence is TGTGCCAGCAGTGCCCTCCAAGAGACCCAGTACTTC. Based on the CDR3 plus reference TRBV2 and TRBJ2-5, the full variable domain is EPEVTQTPSHQVTQMGQEVILRCVPISNHLYFYWYRQILGQKVEFLVSFYNNEISEKSEIFDDQFSVERPDGSNFTLKIRSTKLEDSAMYFCASSALQETQYFGPGTRLLVL.

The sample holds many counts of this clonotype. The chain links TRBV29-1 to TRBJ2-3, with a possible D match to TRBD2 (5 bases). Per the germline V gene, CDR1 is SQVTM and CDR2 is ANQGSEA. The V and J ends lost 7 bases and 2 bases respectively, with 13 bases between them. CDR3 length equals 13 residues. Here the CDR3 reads CSAEGSFTDTQYF. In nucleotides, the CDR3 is TGCAGCGCCGAGGGCAGTTTCACAGATACGCAGTATTTT.

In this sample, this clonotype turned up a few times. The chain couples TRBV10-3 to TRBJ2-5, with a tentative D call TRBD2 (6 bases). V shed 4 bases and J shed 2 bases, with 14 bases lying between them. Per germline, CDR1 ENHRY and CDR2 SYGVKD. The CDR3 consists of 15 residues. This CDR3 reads CAISGGRRAQETQYF. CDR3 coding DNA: TGTGCCATCAGTGGGGGACGGAGGGCACAAGAGACCCAGTACTTC.

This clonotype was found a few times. CDR3 coding DNA: TGTGCCAGCAGCTTACCGGGACAGGGGGCGCCCGGTTACACCTTC. Residues: CASSLPGQGAPGYTF. The chain employs TRBV7-8 and TRBJ1-2, with 12 bases lining up with TRBD1. The CDR3 loop spans 15 amino acids. Germline CDR1 and CDR2: SGHVS and FQNEAQ. V was pared by 2 bases and J by 11 bases, with 9 bases of the junction left unmatched.

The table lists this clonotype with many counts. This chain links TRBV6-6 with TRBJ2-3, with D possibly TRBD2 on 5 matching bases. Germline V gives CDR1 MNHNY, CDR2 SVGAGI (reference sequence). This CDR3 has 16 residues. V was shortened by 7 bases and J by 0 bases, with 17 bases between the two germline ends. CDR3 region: CASKRSGEKSTDTQYF. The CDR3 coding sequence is TGTGCCAGCAAAAGATCTGGGGAGAAAAGCACAGATACGCAGTATTTT.

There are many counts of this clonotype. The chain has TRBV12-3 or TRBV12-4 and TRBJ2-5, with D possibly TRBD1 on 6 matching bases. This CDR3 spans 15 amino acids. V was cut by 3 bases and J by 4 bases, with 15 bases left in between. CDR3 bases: TGTGCCAGCAGTTTGGACGGACAGCCTAGAGAGACCCAGTACTTC. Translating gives CASSLDGQPRETQYF.

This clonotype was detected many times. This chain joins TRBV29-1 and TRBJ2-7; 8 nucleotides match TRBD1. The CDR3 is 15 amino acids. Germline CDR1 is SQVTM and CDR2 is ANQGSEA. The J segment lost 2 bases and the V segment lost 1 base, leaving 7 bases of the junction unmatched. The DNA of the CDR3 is TGCAGCGTTGAAGGGACAGGGCGGGACCCCTACGAGCAGTACTTC. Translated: CSVEGTGRDPYEQYF.

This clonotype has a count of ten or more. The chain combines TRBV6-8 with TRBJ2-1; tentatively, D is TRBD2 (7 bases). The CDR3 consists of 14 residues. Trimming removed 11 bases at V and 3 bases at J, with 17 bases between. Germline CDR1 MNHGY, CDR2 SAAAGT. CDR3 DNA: TGTGCCCCCAAGCCGGGGGGCTGCTACAATGAGCAGTTCTTC. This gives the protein CAPKPGGCYNEQFF.

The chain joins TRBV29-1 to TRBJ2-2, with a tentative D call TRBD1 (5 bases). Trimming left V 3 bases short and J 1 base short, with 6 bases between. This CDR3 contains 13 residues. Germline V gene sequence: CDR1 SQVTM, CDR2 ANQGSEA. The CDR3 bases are TGCAGCGTTGACCAGGGGAACACCGGGGAGCTGTTTTTT. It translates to CSVDQGNTGELFF.

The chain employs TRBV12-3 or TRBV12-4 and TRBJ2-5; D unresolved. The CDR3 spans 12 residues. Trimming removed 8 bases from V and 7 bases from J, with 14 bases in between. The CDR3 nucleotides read TGTGCCAGCGGAATCAACGAGCGGACCCAGTACTTC. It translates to CASGINERTQYF.

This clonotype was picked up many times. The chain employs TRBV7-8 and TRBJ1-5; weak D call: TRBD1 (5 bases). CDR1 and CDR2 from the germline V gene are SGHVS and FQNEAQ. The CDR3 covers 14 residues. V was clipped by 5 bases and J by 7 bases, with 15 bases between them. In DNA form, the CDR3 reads TGTGCCAGCAGCCCCCATAGGGGCGGGCAGCCCCAGCATTTT. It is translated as CASSPHRGGQPQHF.

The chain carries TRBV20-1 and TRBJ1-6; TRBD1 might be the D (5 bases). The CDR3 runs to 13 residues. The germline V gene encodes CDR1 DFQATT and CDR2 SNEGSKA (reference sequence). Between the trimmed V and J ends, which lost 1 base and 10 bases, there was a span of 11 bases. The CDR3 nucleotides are TGCAGTGCTAGAGGCCCCCCAGGGTCACCCCTCCACTTT. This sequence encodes CSARGPPGSPLHF.